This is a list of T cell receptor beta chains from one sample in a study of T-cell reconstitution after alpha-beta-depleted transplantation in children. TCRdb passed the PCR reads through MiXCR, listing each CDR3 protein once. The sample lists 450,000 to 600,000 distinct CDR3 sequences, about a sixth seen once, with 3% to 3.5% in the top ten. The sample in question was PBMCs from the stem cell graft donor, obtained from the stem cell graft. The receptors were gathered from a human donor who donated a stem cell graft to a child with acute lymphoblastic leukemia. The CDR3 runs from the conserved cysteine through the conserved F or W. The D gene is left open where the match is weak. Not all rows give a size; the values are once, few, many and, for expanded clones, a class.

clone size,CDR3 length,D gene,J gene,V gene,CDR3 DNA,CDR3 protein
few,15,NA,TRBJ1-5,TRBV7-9,TGTGCCAGCAGCTTCGCAGGGGACTTCAATCAGCCCCAGCATTTT,CASSFAGDFNQPQHF
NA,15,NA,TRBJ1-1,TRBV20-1,TGCAGTGCTAGAGATCGGCTGACTAGGAACACTGAAGCTTTCTTT,CSARDRLTRNTEAFF
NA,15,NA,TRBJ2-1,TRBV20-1,TGCAGTGCTAGAGATGTGAGACTACCACGGGTAGGGCAGTTCTTC,CSARDVRLPRVGQFF
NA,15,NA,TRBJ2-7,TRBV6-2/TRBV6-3,TGTGCCAGCAGAACCCCGGGGGCTAACTCCTACGAGCAGTACTTC,CASRTPGANSYEQYF
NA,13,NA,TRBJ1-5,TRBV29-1,TGCAGCGTTGCGACAGGTCGAAATCAGCCCCAGCATTTT,CSVATGRNQPQHF
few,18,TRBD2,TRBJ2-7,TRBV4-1,TGCGCCAGCAGCCCCACCTTTATAGCGGGAGGGGGATCCTACGAGCAGTACTTC,CASSPTFIAGGGSYEQYF
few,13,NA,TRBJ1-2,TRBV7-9,TGTGCCAGCAGCTTAAACAGGGAAGGGGGCTACACCTTC,CASSLNREGGYTF
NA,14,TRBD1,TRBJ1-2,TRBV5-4,TGTGCCAGCGGAGAGGGACAGGGAGGTTCTGGCTACACCTTC,CASGEGQGGSGYTF
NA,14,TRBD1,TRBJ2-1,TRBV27,TGTGCCAGCAGTTCGGGACAGGGGATTGATGAGCAGTTCTTC,CASSSGQGIDEQFF
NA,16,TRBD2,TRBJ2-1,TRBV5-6,TGTGCCAGCAGCTTGGATGCGGGGGAAATCTACAATGAGCAGTTCTTC,CASSLDAGEIYNEQFF
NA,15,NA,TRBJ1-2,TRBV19,TGTGCCAGTAGTATTTCCGATGCTTCTAACTATGGCTACACCTTC,CASSISDASNYGYTF
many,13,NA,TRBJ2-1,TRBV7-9,TGTGCCAGCAGCTTAGTAGCGTTCGATGAGCAGTTCTTC,CASSLVAFDEQFF
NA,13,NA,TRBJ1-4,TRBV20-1,TGCAGTGTCCGGGCACTCGACGAAAGAAAACTGTTTTTT,CSVRALDERKLFF
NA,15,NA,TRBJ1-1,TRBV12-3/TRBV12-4,TGTGCCAGCAGCAACGCGGGACACTCGAACACTGAAGCTTTCTTT,CASSNAGHSNTEAFF
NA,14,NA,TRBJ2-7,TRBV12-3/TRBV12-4,TGTGCCAGCAGTTTAGTTTTAGCAGGAGGCGAGCAGTACTTC,CASSLVLAGGEQYF
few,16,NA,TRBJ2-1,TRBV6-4,TGTGCCAGCAGTGACTCTTTAGGGGAAGGTATCGATGAGCAGTTCTTC,CASSDSLGEGIDEQFF
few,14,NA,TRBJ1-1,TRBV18,TGTGCCAGCTCACCGGACTACCGGAGTGGTGAAGCTTTCTTT,CASSPDYRSGEAFF
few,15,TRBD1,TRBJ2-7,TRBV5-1,TGCGCCAGCAGCTTGGAGACAGGGTATTCCTACGAGCAGTACTTC,CASSLETGYSYEQYF
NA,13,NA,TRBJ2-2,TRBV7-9,TGTGCCAGCAAGGTCGGTCCCACCGGGGAGCTGTTTTTT,CASKVGPTGELFF
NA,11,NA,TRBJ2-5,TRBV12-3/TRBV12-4,TGTGCCAGCAGTTTCTCCAAGACCCAGTACTTC,CASSFSKTQYF
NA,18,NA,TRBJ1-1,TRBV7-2,TGTGCCAGCAGCTTAGCGTCCTTTATGGGCCGGAAGAACACTGAAGCTTTCTTT,CASSLASFMGRKNTEAFF
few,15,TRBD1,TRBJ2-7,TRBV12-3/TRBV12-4,TGTGCCAGCAGTGGGGGAACAGGGGCGCCTGACGAGCAGTACTTC,CASSGGTGAPDEQYF
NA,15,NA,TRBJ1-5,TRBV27,TGTGCCAGCAGTTTAGCCAGGGCTAGCAATCAGCCCCAGCATTTT,CASSLARASNQPQHF
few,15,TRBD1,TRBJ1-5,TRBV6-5,TGTGCCAGCAGTTATTCGTCCAAGGGGACAGAACCCCAGCATTTT,CASSYSSKGTEPQHF
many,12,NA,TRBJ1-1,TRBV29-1,TGCAGCGTTGCAGACTCGAACACTGAAGCTTTCTTT,CSVADSNTEAFF
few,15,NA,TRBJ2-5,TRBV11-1,TGTGCCAGCAGCCCAGGCAGGGGTGGTCGCGAGACCCAGTACTTC,CASSPGRGGRETQYF
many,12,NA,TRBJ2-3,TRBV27,TGTGCCAGCACCAGTAGTACTCATACGCAGTATTTT,CASTSSTHTQYF
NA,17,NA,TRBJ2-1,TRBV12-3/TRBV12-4,TGTGCCAGCAGTCAATCGTTCGGGACCACACAATACAATGAGCAGTTCTTC,CASSQSFGTTQYNEQFF
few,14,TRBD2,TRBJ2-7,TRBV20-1,TGCAGTGCTAGATCCGGCGGGAGGGGTTACGAGCAGTACTTC,CSARSGGRGYEQYF
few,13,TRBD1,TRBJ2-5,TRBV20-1,TGCAGTGCGGTCCGGGACAGCCAAGAGACCCAGTACTTC,CSAVRDSQETQYF
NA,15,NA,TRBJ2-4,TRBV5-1,TGCGCCAGCAGCTTGAGGTCCGGGTCCCCTTACATTCAGTACTTC,CASSLRSGSPYIQYF
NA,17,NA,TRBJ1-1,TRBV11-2,TGTGCCAGCAGCTTAGAGGTCCGTGCAGGGTTGAACACTGAAGCTTTCTTT,CASSLEVRAGLNTEAFF
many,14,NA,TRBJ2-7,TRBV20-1,TGCAGTGCGCCGAGGCGGCAGGGCTGGGGGGAGCAGTACTTC,CSAPRRQGWGEQYF
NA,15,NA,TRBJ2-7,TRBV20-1,TGCAGTGCTAGAGATTTCCCGGACAACTCCTACGAGCAGTACTTC,CSARDFPDNSYEQYF
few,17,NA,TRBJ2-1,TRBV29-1,TGCAGCGTTGAAGAGTCAGGGTTGGCGAGCTCCTACAATGAGCAGTTCTTC,CSVEESGLASSYNEQFF
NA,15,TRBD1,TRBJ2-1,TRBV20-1,TGCAGTGCTCCAGGGACAGGAAACTCCTACAATGAGCAGTTCTTC,CSAPGTGNSYNEQFF
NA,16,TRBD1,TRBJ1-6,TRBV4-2,TGTGCCAGCAGCCAAGATTCCAGGGGGGGTAATTCACCCCTCCACTTT,CASSQDSRGGNSPLHF
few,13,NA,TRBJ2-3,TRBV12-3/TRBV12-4,TGTGCCAGTCAATTGTTTAGCACAGATACGCAGTATTTT,CASQLFSTDTQYF
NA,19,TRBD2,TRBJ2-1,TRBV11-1,TGTGCCAGCAAAAACCTGAGGGGCGGGAGCATGGGGTCCTACAATGAGCAGTTCTTC,CASKNLRGGSMGSYNEQFF
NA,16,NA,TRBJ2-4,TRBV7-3,TGTGCCAGCAGCATGGGACGCTGGGGGGCCAAAAACATTCAGTACTTC,CASSMGRWGAKNIQYF
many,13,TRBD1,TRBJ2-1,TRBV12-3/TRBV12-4,TGTGCCAGCAGTCCGGGACAGTACAATGAGCAGTTCTTC,CASSPGQYNEQFF
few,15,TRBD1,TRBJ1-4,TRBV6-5,TGTGCCAGCAGTTACGAAGGGACAGCAGTTGAAAAACTGTTTTTT,CASSYEGTAVEKLFF
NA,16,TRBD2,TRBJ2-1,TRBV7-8,TGTGCCAGCAGCATCCGTGGGGGGGGCTCCTACAATGAGCAGTTCTTC,CASSIRGGGSYNEQFF
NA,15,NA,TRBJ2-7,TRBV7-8,TGTGCCAGCAGCTTATGGGCTAGCCTAATCTACGAGCAGTACTTC,CASSLWASLIYEQYF
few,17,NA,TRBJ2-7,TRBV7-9,TGTGCCAGCAGCTTAGTCTCCGGGACCCCGGCCCCCTACGAGCAGTACTTC,CASSLVSGTPAPYEQYF
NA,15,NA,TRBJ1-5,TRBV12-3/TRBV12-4,TGTGCCAGCAGTTTCACGAGGAATAGCAATCAGCCCCAGCATTTT,CASSFTRNSNQPQHF
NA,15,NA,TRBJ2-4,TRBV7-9,TGTGCCAGCAGTCAGGGATGGGGCTCCGAAAACATTCAGTACTTC,CASSQGWGSENIQYF
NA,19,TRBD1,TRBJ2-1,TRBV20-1,TGCAGTGCTGGAGGCCCGGGACAGGGCTTCGGGGCGGTGAACAATGAGCAGTTCTTC,CSAGGPGQGFGAVNNEQFF
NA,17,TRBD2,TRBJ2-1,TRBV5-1,TGCGCCAGCAGCCGGGAACTAGCGGGAGGGATGTCGGATGAGCAGTTCTTC,CASSRELAGGMSDEQFF
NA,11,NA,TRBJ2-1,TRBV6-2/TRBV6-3,TGTGCCAGCACTACACCCAATGAGCAGTTCTTC,CASTTPNEQFF
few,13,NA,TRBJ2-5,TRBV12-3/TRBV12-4,TGTGCCAGCAGTTACGACAGGCAAGAGACCCAGTACTTC,CASSYDRQETQYF
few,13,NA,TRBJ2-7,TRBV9,TGTGCCAGCAGCGATGGGGGCGGCTACGAGCAGTACTTC,CASSDGGGYEQYF
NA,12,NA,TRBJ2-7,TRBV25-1,TGTGCCAGCAGTGAGGGGAGCCACGAGCAGTACTTC,CASSEGSHEQYF
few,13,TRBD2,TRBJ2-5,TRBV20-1,TGCAGTGCCACACTAGCGGGAGTGAAGACCCAGTACTTC,CSATLAGVKTQYF